The 2 T cell receptor beta chains given below trace back to one sample, sequenced in a study of T cell responses to AZD1222 COVID-19 vaccine. Measured with immunoSEQ multiplex PCR; TCRdb has only the in-frame clones, and not every one. The table has about 86,000 clones, 80% to 90% seen once; the top ten hold 9% to 12%. The starting material was peripheral blood, obtained on day 0 of MenACWY control vaccination. All receptors derive from an adult in good health.

This clone was seen only once. This rearrangement joins TRBV27 to TRBJ2-5; weak D call: TRBD1 (5 bases). Looked up from germline, CDR1 is MNHEY and CDR2 is SMNVEV (reference sequence). The V end was cut by 5 bases, the J end by 4 bases, with 11 bases between. The CDR3 covers 13 residues. The CDR3 bases are TGTGCCAGCAGTAGGGGAACGAGAGAGACCCAGTACTTC. It yields the protein CASSRGTRETQYF.

The chain links TRBV4-3 to TRBJ2-7; maybe TRBD2 (6 bases). CDR3 length equals 13 residues. Germline V gene data show CDR1 as LGHNA and CDR2 as YSLEER. V shed 0 bases and J shed 4 bases, with 7 bases lying between them. DNA for the CDR3: TGCGCCAGCAGCCAAGATGGAGGGTACGAGCAGTACTTC. It encodes CASSQDGGYEQYF.